This T cell receptor beta chain was observed in a study of control samples from healthy donors and cancer patients. Using immunoSEQ multiplex PCR, the repertoire was profiled, and TCRdb retains in-frame clones only, with some absent. Among tens of thousands of clones listed, roughly 93% were seen once. V trimming: 5 bases; J trimming: 1 base; junction bases outside the gene matches: 7. The CDR3 is 16 residues long. Looked up from germline, CDR1 is SGHTA and CDR2 is FQGTGA. V and J are TRBV7-3 and TRBJ2-2, with 7 bases lining up with TRBD1. Material: PBMCs. This TCR was sampled from a woman aged 40 to 50 with lung cancer. The CDR3 DNA is TGTGCCAGCAGCCCCCCGGGACAGTGGAACACCGGGGAGCTGTTTTTT. Its protein is CASSPPGQWNTGELFF.